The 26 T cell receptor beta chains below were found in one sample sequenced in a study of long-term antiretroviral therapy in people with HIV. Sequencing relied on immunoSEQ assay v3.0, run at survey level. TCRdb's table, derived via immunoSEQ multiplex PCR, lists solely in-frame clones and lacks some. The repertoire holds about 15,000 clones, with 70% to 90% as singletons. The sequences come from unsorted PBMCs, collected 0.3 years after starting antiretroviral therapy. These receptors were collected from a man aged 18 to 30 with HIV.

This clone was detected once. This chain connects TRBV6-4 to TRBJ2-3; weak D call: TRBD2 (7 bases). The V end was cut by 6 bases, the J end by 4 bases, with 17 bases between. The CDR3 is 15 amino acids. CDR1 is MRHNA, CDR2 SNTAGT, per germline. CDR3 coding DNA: TGTGCCAGCAGCCCCTTAGGCGGGGGCTCAGATACGCAGTATTTT. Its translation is CASSPLGGGSDTQYF.

The CDR3 protein is CASSSDRRSPLHF. The CDR3 DNA reads TGTGCCAGCAGCTCGGACAGGAGATCACCCCTCCACTTT. The chain combines TRBV7-2 with TRBJ1-6; 7 bases map to TRBD1. V shed 4 bases, J shed 10 bases, and the junction held 4 bases outside the gene matches. Germline V gene lookup returns CDR1 SGHTA and CDR2 FQGNSA. CDR3 length: 13 residues.

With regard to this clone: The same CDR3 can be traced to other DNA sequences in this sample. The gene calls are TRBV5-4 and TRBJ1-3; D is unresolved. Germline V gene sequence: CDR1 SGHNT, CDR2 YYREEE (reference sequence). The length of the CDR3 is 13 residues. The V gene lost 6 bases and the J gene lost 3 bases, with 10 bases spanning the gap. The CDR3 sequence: CASKGHIGNTIYF. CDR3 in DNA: TGTGCCAGCAAAGGGCACATTGGAAACACCATATATTTT.

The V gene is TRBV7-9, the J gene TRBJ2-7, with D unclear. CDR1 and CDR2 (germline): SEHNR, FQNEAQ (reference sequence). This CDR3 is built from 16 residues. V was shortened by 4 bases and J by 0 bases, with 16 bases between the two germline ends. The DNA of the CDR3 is TGTGCCAGCAGCTCACTGTGGGGAACTAACTCCTACGAGCAGTACTTC. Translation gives CASSSLWGTNSYEQYF.

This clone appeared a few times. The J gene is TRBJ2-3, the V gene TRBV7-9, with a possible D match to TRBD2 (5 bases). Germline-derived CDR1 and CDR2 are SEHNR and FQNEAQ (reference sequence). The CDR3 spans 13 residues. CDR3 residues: CVQAPGEGDTQYF. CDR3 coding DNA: TGTGTCCAGGCGCCCGGGGAAGGAGATACGCAGTATTTT.

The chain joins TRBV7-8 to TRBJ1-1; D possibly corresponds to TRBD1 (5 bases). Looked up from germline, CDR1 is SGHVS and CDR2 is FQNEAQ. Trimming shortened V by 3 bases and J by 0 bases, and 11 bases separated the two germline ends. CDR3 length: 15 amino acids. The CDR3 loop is CASSFGRQLNTEAFF. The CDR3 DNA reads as TGTGCCAGCAGCTTCGGGAGACAGCTGAACACTGAAGCTTTCTTT.

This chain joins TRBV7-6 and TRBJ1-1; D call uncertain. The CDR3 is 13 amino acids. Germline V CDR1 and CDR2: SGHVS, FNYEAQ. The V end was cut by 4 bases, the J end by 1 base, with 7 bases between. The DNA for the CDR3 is TGTGCCAGCAGCTCCCAGGAGAACACTGAAGCTTTCTTT. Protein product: CASSSQENTEAFF. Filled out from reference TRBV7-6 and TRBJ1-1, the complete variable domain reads GAGVSQSPRYKVTKRGQDVALRCDPISGHVSLYWYRQALGQGPEFLTYFNYEAQQDKSGLPNDRFSAERPEGSISTLTIQRTEQRDSAMYRCASSSQENTEAFFGQGTRLTVV.

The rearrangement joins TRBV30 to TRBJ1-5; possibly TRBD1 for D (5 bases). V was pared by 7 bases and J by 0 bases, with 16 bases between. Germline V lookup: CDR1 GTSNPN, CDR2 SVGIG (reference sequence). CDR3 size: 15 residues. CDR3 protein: CASSPWGDSNQPQHF. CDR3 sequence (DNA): TGTGCCTCCAGTCCCTGGGGGGATAGCAATCAGCCCCAGCATTTT.

The CDR3 here is CASSIGLQGREEQFF. The CDR3 DNA follows: TGTGCCAGTAGTATAGGTCTGCAGGGAAGGGAAGAGCAGTTCTTC. This chain links TRBV19 with TRBJ2-1; possible D gene TRBD1, 5 bases. The CDR3 contains 15 residues. Trimming stripped 1 base from V and 10 bases from J, with 17 bases between. From germline, CDR1 is LNHDA and CDR2 SQIVND (reference sequence).

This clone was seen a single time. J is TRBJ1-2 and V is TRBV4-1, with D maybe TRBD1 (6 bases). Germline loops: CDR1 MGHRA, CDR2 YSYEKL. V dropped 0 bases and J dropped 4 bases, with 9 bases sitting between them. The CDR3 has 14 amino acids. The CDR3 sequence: CASSQDWGLYGYTF. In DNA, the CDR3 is TGCGCCAGCAGCCAAGATTGGGGGCTCTATGGCTACACCTTC.

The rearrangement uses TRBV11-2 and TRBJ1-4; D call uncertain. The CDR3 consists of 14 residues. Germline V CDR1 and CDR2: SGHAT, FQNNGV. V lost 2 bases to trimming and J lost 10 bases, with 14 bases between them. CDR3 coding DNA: TGTGCCAGCAGCTTACGGCTCCTGGATGGAAAACTGTTTTTT. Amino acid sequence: CASSLRLLDGKLFF.

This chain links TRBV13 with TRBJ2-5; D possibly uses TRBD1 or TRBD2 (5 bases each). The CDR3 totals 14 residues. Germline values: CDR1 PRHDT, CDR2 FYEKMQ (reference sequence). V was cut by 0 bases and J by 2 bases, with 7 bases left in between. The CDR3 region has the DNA TGTGCCAGCAGCTTAGGGGGACCGCAAGAGACCCAGTACTTC. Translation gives CASSLGGPQETQYF.

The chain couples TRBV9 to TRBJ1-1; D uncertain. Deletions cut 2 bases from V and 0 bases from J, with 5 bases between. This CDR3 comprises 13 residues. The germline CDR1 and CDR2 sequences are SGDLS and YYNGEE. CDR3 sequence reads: CASSVAMNTEAFF. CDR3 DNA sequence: TGTGCCAGCAGCGTCGCCATGAACACTGAAGCTTTCTTT.

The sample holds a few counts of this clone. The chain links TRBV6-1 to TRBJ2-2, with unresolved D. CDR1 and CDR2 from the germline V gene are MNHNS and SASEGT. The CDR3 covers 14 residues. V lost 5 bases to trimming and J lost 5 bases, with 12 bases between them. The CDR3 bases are TGTGCCAGCAGTCCTCGATCGGAGACCGGGGAGCTGTTTTTT. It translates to CASSPRSETGELFF.

The CDR3 nucleotides read TGTGCCTGGAGTGTACAGTGGTCCCCGCACATATATTTT. Translated, it gives CAWSVQWSPHIYF. V is TRBV30 and J is TRBJ1-3; D is undetermined. Germline assignment: CDR1 GTSNPN and CDR2 SVGIG (reference sequence). V lost 0 bases and J lost 12, with 15 bases in between. The CDR3 runs to 13 residues.

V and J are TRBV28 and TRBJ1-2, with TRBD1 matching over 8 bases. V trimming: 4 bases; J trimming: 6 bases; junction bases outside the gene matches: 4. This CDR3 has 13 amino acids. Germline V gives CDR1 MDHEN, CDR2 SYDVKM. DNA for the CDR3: TGTGCCAGCAGTTCGACAGGGGAAAATGGCTACACCTTC. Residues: CASSSTGENGYTF.

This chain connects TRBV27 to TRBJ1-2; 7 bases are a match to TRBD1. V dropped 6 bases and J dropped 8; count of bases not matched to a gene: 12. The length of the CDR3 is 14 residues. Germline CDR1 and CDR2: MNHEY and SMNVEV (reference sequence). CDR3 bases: TGTGCCAGCAGGACCCTACAGGGGAGCGGGGGCTACACCTTC. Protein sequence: CASRTLQGSGGYTF.

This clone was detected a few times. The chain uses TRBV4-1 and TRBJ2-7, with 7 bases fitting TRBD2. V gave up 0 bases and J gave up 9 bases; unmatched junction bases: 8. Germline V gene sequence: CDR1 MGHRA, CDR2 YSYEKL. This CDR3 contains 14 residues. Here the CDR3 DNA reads TGCGCCAGCAGCCAAGATGAGACTAGCTCGGTGCAGTACTTC. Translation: CASSQDETSSVQYF.

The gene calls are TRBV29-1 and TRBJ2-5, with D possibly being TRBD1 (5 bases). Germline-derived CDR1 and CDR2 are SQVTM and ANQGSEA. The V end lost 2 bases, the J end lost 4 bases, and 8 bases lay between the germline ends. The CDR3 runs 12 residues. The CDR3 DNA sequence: TGCAGCGTTGAATGGGGCAGAGAGACCCAGTACTTC. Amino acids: CSVEWGRETQYF.

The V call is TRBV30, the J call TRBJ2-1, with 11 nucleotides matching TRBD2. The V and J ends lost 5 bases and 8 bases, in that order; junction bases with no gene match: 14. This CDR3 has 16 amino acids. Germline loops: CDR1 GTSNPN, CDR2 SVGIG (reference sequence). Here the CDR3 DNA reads TGTGCCTGGGGGACCATAGCGGGGGGGCCGTTCTATGAGCAGTTCTTC. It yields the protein CAWGTIAGGPFYEQFF. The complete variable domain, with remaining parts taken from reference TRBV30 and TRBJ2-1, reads SQTIHQWPATLVQPVGSPLSLECTVEGTSNPNLYWYRQAAGRGLQLLFYSVGIGQISSEVPQNLSASRPQDRQFILSSKKLLLSDSGFYLCAWGTIAGGPFYEQFFGPGTRLTVL.

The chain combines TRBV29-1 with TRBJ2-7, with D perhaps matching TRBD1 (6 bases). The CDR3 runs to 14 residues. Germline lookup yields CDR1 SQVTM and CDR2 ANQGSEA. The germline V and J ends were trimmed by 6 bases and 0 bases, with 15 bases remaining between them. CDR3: CSVDAGVPSYEQYF. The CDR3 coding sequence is TGCAGCGTGGATGCAGGGGTCCCCTCCTACGAGCAGTACTTC.

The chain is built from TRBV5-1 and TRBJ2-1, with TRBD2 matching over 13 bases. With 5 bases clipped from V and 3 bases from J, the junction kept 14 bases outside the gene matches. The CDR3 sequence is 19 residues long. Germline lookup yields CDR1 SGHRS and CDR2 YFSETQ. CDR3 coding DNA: TGCGCCAGCAGGTTAAGGCCGGTTAGACTAGCGGGGGGCTACAATGAGCAGTTCTTC. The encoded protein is CASRLRPVRLAGGYNEQFF.

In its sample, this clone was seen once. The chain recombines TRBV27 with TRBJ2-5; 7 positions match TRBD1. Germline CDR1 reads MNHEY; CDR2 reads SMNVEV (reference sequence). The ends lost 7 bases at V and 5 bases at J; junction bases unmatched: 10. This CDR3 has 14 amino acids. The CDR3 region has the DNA TGTGCCAGCACTTCACAGGGGCGCAGCGAGACCCAGTACTTC. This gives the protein CASTSQGRSETQYF.

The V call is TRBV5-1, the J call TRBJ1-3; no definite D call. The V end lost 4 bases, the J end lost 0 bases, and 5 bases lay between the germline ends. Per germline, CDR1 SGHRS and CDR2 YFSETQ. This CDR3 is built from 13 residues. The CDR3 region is CASSAGSGNTIYF. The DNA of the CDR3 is TGCGCCAGCAGCGCGGGCTCTGGAAACACCATATATTTT. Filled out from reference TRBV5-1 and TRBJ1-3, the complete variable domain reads KAGVTQTPRYLIKTRGQQVTLSCSPISGHRSVSWYQQTPGQGLQFLFEYFSETQRNKGNFPGRFSGRQFSNSRSEMNVSTLELGDSALYLCASSAGSGNTIYFGEGSWLTVV.

The CDR3: CASSQAPWTGGAANTEAFF. The CDR3 DNA reads TGCGCCAGCAGCCAAGCACCCTGGACAGGGGGGGCCGCGAACACTGAAGCTTTCTTT. This sequence joins TRBV4-1 and TRBJ1-1; 10 bases are a match to TRBD1. Germline lookup yields CDR1 MGHRA and CDR2 YSYEKL. The CDR3 extends over 19 amino acids. V gave up 1 base and J gave up 1 base; unmatched junction bases: 12.

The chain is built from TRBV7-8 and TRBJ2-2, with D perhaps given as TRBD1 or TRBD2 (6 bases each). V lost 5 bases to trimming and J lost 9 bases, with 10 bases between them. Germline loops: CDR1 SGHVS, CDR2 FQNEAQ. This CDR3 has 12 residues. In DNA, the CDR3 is TGTGCCAGCAGCCGGAGGGGGTGGGAGCTGTTTTTT. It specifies CASSRRGWELFF. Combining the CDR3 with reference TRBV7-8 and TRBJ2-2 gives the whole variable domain GAGVSQSPRYKVAKRGQDVALRCDPISGHVSLFWYQQALGQGPEFLTYFQNEAQLDKSGLPSDRFFAERPEGSVSTLKIQRTQQEDSAVYLCASSRRGWELFFGEGSRLTVL.